This T cell receptor beta chain came from a study of cytomegalovirus exposure and HLA in healthy donors. V was shortened by 4 bases and J by 7 bases, with 14 bases between the two germline ends. This CDR3 has 14 amino acids. Germline lookup yields CDR1 SGHNT and CDR2 YYREEE (reference sequence). Broader study findings: TCR beta chain V- and J-gene trimming was linked, in a later analysis, to a missense variant in DCLRE1C. Investigators reported 150 to 200 TCR beta chains as tied to cytomegalovirus. There were some public TCRs occurring in many donors, but most TCR sequences were rare. Earlier analysis yielded a pattern in which most TCR beta V segments were productive about 87% or about 30% of the time.

The PCR had 60 Vbeta and 13 Jbeta primers. The data were produced by immunoSEQ multiplex PCR, yet TCRdb's version contains in-frame clones alone and is incomplete. The table shows around 130,000 clones, with about 9.4% occurring only once. Note on this clone: The antigen remains unidentified.

The receptor was isolated from a woman aged 40 to 49 in good health and CMV-seropositive. This rearrangement joins TRBV5-4 to TRBJ2-2; D is possibly TRBD1 (6 bases). Sample: PBMCs. Written as DNA, the CDR3 is TGTGCCAGCAGCCTCCAGGGGCCGGACGGGGAGCTGTTTTTT. Translated, it gives CASSLQGPDGELFF.